These 27 T cell receptor beta chains originate from one sample sequenced in a study of cytomegalovirus exposure and HLA in healthy donors. Data came from immunoSEQ multiplex PCR; TCRdb stores just in-frame clones and leaves some out. The table has 150,000 to 200,000 clones, about 81% seen once. Sequenced material: PBMCs. All receptors come from a woman in her 30s in good health and CMV-seronegative.

J is TRBJ2-7 and V is TRBV5-6; D is perhaps TRBD1 (7 bases). The germline gives CDR1 SGHDT, CDR2 YYEEEE. This CDR3 has 14 residues. Trimming took 4 bases from V and 3 from J, leaving 14 bases between them. In DNA, the CDR3 is TGTGCCAGCAGCCAAGGGGGCGGGAACTACGAGCAGTACTTC. It is translated as CASSQGGGNYEQYF. The full variable domain, with the rest looked up from reference TRBV5-6 and TRBJ2-7, is DAGVTQSPTHLIKTRGQQVTLRCSPKSGHDTVSWYQQALGQGPQFIFQYYEEEERQRGNFPDRFSGHQFPNYSSELNVNALLLGDSALYLCASSQGGGNYEQYFGPGTRLTVT.

This clone was counted once. V and J are TRBV5-1 and TRBJ1-1; weak D call: TRBD1 (6 bases). The germline V gene has CDR1 SGHRS and CDR2 YFSETQ. The ends were cut back, 4 bases at V and 0 bases at J, with 10 bases in the middle. The CDR3 contains 14 residues. CDR3 in DNA: TGCGCCAGCAGCCTTCAGGGGATGAACACTGAAGCTTTCTTT. Protein: CASSLQGMNTEAFF.

The gene calls are TRBV5-4 and TRBJ2-7; TRBD1 matches 7 bases. V trimming: 1 base; J trimming: 6 bases; junction bases outside the gene matches: 4. CDR1 SGHNT and CDR2 YYREEE come from the germline V gene (reference sequence). The CDR3 totals 13 residues. For the CDR3, the DNA is TGTGCCAGCAGCTTGAGGGGGCCTGGCGAGCAGTACTTC. This codes for CASSLRGPGEQYF.

The V and J genes are TRBV30 and TRBJ1-6; D not resolved. The CDR3 spans 13 residues. The germline V gene encodes CDR1 GTSNPN and CDR2 SVGIG (reference sequence). Between the trimmed V and J ends, which lost 3 bases and 4 bases, there was a span of 7 bases. The CDR3 DNA reads as TGTGCCTGGAGGGGAGATTATAATTCACCCCTCCACTTT. Translation gives CAWRGDYNSPLHF.

This CDR3 reads CASSREGLAGSEQFF. The CDR3, as DNA: TGTGCCAGCAGCCGCGAAGGACTAGCGGGTTCCGAGCAGTTCTTC. V is TRBV4-2 and J is TRBJ2-1, with 11 bases matching TRBD2. This CDR3 has 15 amino acids. Germline loops: CDR1 LGHNA, CDR2 YNFKEQ. V dropped 4 bases and J dropped 10; count of bases not matched to a gene: 9.

This clone occurred once. The J gene is TRBJ2-5, the V gene TRBV30; D is possibly TRBD2 (6 bases). The CDR3 has 14 amino acids. V was trimmed by 0 bases and J by 4 bases, leaving 12 bases between them. The germline V gene encodes CDR1 GTSNPN and CDR2 SVGIG (reference sequence). The CDR3 DNA reads TGTGCCTGGAGTGTAAGCCGACTAGGAGAGACCCAGTACTTC. Translated, it gives CAWSVSRLGETQYF.

The chain employs TRBV29-1 and TRBJ1-5; unclear D gene. Germline CDR1 and CDR2: SQVTM and ANQGSEA. The CDR3 loop spans 13 amino acids. V was trimmed by 6 bases and J by 0 bases, leaving 9 bases between them. CDR3: CSVSVYSNQPQHF. The CDR3, as DNA: TGCAGCGTCAGCGTTTATAGCAATCAGCCCCAGCATTTT.

This clone was seen only a few times. The chain couples TRBV19 to TRBJ2-7; a possible D gene is TRBD2 (6 bases). This CDR3 has 15 amino acids. Germline assignment: CDR1 LNHDA and CDR2 SQIVND (reference sequence). V was cut by 1 base and J by 3 bases, with 13 bases left in between. CDR3 residues: CASSIGGGAGYEQYF. The CDR3 DNA follows: TGTGCCAGTAGTATAGGAGGAGGGGCTGGCTACGAGCAGTACTTC.

The V call is TRBV14, the J call TRBJ1-5; TRBD1 aligns across 7 bases. Looked up from germline, CDR1 is SGHDN and CDR2 is FVKESK. CDR3 size: 15 residues. Losses at the gene ends were 1 base for V and 2 bases for J; bases not matched to a gene: 2. As DNA, the CDR3 is TGTGCCAGCAGCCAAGGGGGGACAGGCAATCAGCCCCAGCATTTT. The encoded protein is CASSQGGTGNQPQHF.

The CDR3 DNA sequence: TGCGCCAGCAGCTTGGGAGACAGGGGCCTTGGAGAGACCCAGTACTTC. It codes for CASSLGDRGLGETQYF. The V gene is TRBV5-1, the J gene TRBJ2-5; TRBD1 matches 8 bases. The J segment lost 4 bases and the V segment lost 0 bases, leaving 8 bases of the junction unmatched. The germline V gene has CDR1 SGHRS and CDR2 YFSETQ. The CDR3 is 16 amino acids. Supplemented by reference TRBV5-1 and TRBJ2-5, the full variable domain reads KAGVTQTPRYLIKTRGQQVTLSCSPISGHRSVSWYQQTPGQGLQFLFEYFSETQRNKGNFPGRFSGRQFSNSRSEMNVSTLELGDSALYLCASSLGDRGLGETQYFGPGTRLLVL.

V and J are TRBV11-2 and TRBJ2-3, with 10 positions matching TRBD2. The germline V gene encodes CDR1 SGHAT and CDR2 FQNNGV. J was trimmed by 4 bases and V by 0 bases; bases with no gene match: 4. This CDR3 has 16 amino acids. DNA for the CDR3: TGTGCCAGCAGCTTAGATCCTAGCGGGGGCGCAGATACGCAGTATTTT. Amino acid sequence: CASSLDPSGGADTQYF.

V is TRBV30 and J is TRBJ1-1; D might be TRBD1 (6 bases). The CDR3 covers 14 residues. Trimming cost V 3 bases and J 5 bases, with 16 bases left between them. Germline CDR1 GTSNPN, CDR2 SVGIG (reference sequence). CDR3 bases: TGTGCCTGGAGCCGCCGGGGGGGGCGAACTGAAGCTTTCTTT. It translates to CAWSRRGGRTEAFF.

This clone was counted once. The chain recombines TRBV6-6 with TRBJ2-7; D unclear. Per the germline V gene, CDR1 is MNHNY and CDR2 is SVGAGI (reference sequence). V lost 5 bases to trimming and J lost 4 bases, with 9 bases between them. This CDR3 region has 12 residues. The CDR3 region has the DNA TGTGCCAGCAGTCCTATGAAGTACGAGCAGTACTTC. It codes for CASSPMKYEQYF.

On this clone itself: The junction departs from germline at one end; a sequencing error may be responsible. The chain carries TRBV5-4 and TRBJ1-1; D is uncertain. Germline V lookup: CDR1 SGHNT, CDR2 YYREEE (reference sequence). This CDR3 is built from 15 residues. CDR3 DNA: TGTGCCAGCAGGTTGGGAGGCATTCGAAACACTGAAGCTTTCTTT. It encodes CASRLGGIRNTEAFF.

This chain connects TRBV7-8 to TRBJ2-3; TRBD2 matches 9 bases. V shed 3 bases and J 1 base; nucleotides not matched to a gene: 2. Germline V gene lookup returns CDR1 SGHVS and CDR2 FQNEAQ. The CDR3 has 15 amino acids. DNA of the CDR3: TGTGCCAGCAGCTTTAGGACTAGCGGCACAGATACGCAGTATTTT. Translation: CASSFRTSGTDTQYF.

This sequence joins TRBV27 and TRBJ2-1, with 13 bases identical to TRBD2. This CDR3 contains 21 residues. The V gene end was trimmed by 6 bases and the J gene end by 0 bases; junction bases not matched to a gene: 17. Per germline, CDR1 MNHEY and CDR2 SMNVEV (reference sequence). The CDR3 coding sequence is TGTGCCAGCAGCCTTCGTTACAGTCTCGGGACTAGCGGGGCCTCCTACAATGAGCAGTTCTTC. Protein: CASSLRYSLGTSGASYNEQFF.

The V gene is TRBV27, the J gene TRBJ2-7; 11 nucleotides match TRBD1. There are 15 residues in the CDR3. Germline V gene lookup returns CDR1 MNHEY and CDR2 SMNVEV (reference sequence). V shed 4 bases, J shed 4 bases, and the junction held 6 bases outside the gene matches. The DNA for the CDR3 is TGTGCCAGCAGTTCTTCCGGGACAGGGGGTTACGAGCAGTACTTC. Translation gives CASSSSGTGGYEQYF.

The chain has TRBV30 and TRBJ2-5, with TRBD2 matching over 9 bases. The germline CDR1 and CDR2 sequences are GTSNPN and SVGIG (reference sequence). V trimming: 5 bases; J trimming: 4 bases; junction bases outside the gene matches: 8. The CDR3 is 14 amino acids. CDR3 DNA sequence: TGTGCCTGGGTCCCTGGCGGGGGGGCAGAGACCCAGTACTTC. Its translation: CAWVPGGGAETQYF. Drawing the rest from reference TRBV30 and TRBJ2-5, the complete variable domain is SQTIHQWPATLVQPVGSPLSLECTVEGTSNPNLYWYRQAAGRGLQLLFYSVGIGQISSEVPQNLSASRPQDRQFILSSKKLLLSDSGFYLCAWVPGGGAETQYFGPGTRLLVL.

As to this clone: Different DNA sequences within this sample yield the same CDR3. This chain uses TRBV28 with TRBJ2-5; D call uncertain. Germline CDR1 MDHEN, CDR2 SYDVKM. This CDR3 region has 11 residues. V was cut by 6 bases and J by 5 bases, with 7 bases left in between. The CDR3 loop reads CASSFRETQYF. CDR3 DNA: TGTGCCAGCAGCTTTCGTGAGACCCAGTACTTC.

The J gene is TRBJ1-1, the V gene TRBV2; a weak D match, TRBD1 (5 bases). V was shortened by 4 bases and J by 1 base, with 10 bases between the two germline ends. CDR1 and CDR2 (germline): SNHLY, FYNNEI. The CDR3 runs 14 residues. This CDR3 reads CASSGWGSNTEAFF. The CDR3 DNA is TGTGCCAGCAGTGGCTGGGGCTCGAACACTGAAGCTTTCTTT.

In its sample, this clone was seen many times. The chain uses TRBV5-4 and TRBJ2-7; tentative D call: TRBD2 (5 bases). Trimming shortened V by 3 bases and J by 6 bases, and 13 bases separated the two germline ends. The CDR3 totals 13 residues. Germline V gene data show CDR1 as SGHNT and CDR2 as YYREEE (reference sequence). The CDR3 here is CASSYWTETEQYF. CDR3 coding DNA: TGTGCCAGCAGCTACTGGACTGAAACCGAGCAGTACTTC.

This sequence joins TRBV5-1 and TRBJ2-2; weak D call: TRBD1 (5 bases). This CDR3 region has 16 residues. V lost 0 bases, J lost 2 bases, and 11 bases lay in between. The germline V gene encodes CDR1 SGHRS and CDR2 YFSETQ. In DNA, the CDR3 is TGCGCCAGCAGCTTGGTAAGGACACCCAACACCGGGGAGCTGTTTTTT. The encoded protein is CASSLVRTPNTGELFF.

This chain joins TRBV29-1 and TRBJ2-5; D is possibly TRBD2 (5 bases). Germline loops: CDR1 SQVTM, CDR2 ANQGSEA. Trimming shortened V by 3 bases and J by 5 bases, and 13 bases separated the two germline ends. The CDR3 has 13 amino acids. As DNA, the CDR3 is TGCAGCGTTGACGGGGTGGGGTCGGAGACCCAGTACTTC. Its translation: CSVDGVGSETQYF.

This clone was seen once. This chain connects TRBV6-5 to TRBJ2-7, with 8 bases aligning to TRBD1. The CDR3 runs to 15 residues. The germline V gene encodes CDR1 MNHEY and CDR2 SVGAGI. Trimming removed 4 bases from V and 1 base from J; junction bases left unmatched: 6. CDR3 bases: TGTGCCAGCAGTTCCGTAGGACAGGGATCCTACGAGCAGTACTTC. Its translation: CASSSVGQGSYEQYF.

The rearrangement links TRBV2 to TRBJ2-5; TRBD2 matches at 8 bases. The CDR3 runs to 16 residues. J lost 4 bases, V lost 2 bases, and 9 bases had no gene match. Germline CDR1 reads SNHLY; CDR2 reads FYNNEI. This CDR3 is CASSESVAGSGETQYF. Here the CDR3 DNA reads TGTGCCAGCAGTGAATCGGTAGCGGGGAGTGGAGAGACCCAGTACTTC.

V gene TRBV4-1 combines with J gene TRBJ2-2, with D possibly TRBD1 on 6 matching bases. This CDR3 is built from 16 residues. Trimming pared 1 base from V and 6 bases from J, leaving 15 bases between. Per the germline V gene, CDR1 is MGHRA and CDR2 is YSYEKL. This CDR3 reads CASSQGTGYLSGELFF. The DNA for the CDR3 is TGCGCCAGCAGCCAAGGTACAGGGTATCTCTCCGGGGAGCTGTTTTTT.

This clone has a single count. The chain employs TRBV30 and TRBJ1-5; 7 nucleotides match TRBD1. The V gene end was trimmed by 3 bases and the J gene end by 0 bases; junction bases not matched to a gene: 8. The CDR3 length is 16 residues. From germline, CDR1 is GTSNPN and CDR2 SVGIG (reference sequence). Here the CDR3 reads CAWSRDRQYSNQPQHF. In DNA, the CDR3 is TGTGCCTGGAGCCGGGACAGACAGTATAGCAATCAGCCCCAGCATTTT.